A single sample gave rise to the 17 T cell receptor beta chains below, sequenced in a study of shared clonotypes between healthy human individuals (dated by TCRdb to the early 2020s). CD8 naive samples were CD45RO-negative cells positively selected for CCR7, giving a CD45RA+CCR7+ population that excluded TemRA cells. The library came from the immunoSEQ multiplex PCR assay. Here the immuneACCESS table is served through TCRdb, limited to in-frame sequences with V and J called. Missing clones are a known gap in these copies; in checked studies unresolved V genes cover under half, and the rest lacks a known reason. For this sample the table gives about 680,000 clones, of which 92% were detected only once. Clones ranked in the top ten supply 24% of the sample. Sample: naive CD8+ T cells sorted from blood. The meaning of the sample's cell subset or site label: CD45RA+CCR7+. These TCRs come from a man aged 25-45 years in good health.

The chain links TRBV5-1 to TRBJ2-2; a weak D match, TRBD1 (6 bases). V was cut by 7 bases and J by 0 bases, with 16 bases left in between. CDR3 length equals 16 residues. From germline, CDR1 is SGHRS and CDR2 YFSETQ. CDR3 nucleotide sequence: TGCGCCAGCGGCATTTGGGGGCACGCGAACACCGGGGAGCTGTTTTTT. Translating gives CASGIWGHANTGELFF.

V and J are TRBV5-1 and TRBJ2-1; the D gene is possibly TRBD2 (5 bases). Germline CDR1 and CDR2: SGHRS and YFSETQ. The CDR3 is 18 residues long. Trimming removed 3 bases at V and 6 bases at J, with 25 bases between. CDR3 sequence reads: CASSSSTRAALLGNEQFF. CDR3 in DNA: TGCGCCAGCAGCTCGTCAACTAGGGCCGCCCTTTTGGGCAATGAGCAGTTCTTC.

V usage is TRBV7-8 and J usage is TRBJ2-1, with 14 bases lining up with TRBD2. This CDR3 contains 20 residues. Per germline, CDR1 SGHVS and CDR2 FQNEAQ. J was trimmed by 3 bases and V by 2 bases; bases with no gene match: 12. CDR3 nucleotide sequence: TGTGCCAGCAGCTTATTTGGAGGGACTAGCGGGAGTGTAGACTACAATGAGCAGTTCTTC. As protein: CASSLFGGTSGSVDYNEQFF.

The DNA for the CDR3 is TGTGCCAGCAGCATCGGGCCGACCTACGAGCAGTACTTC. It yields the protein CASSIGPTYEQYF. V and J are TRBV11-1 and TRBJ2-7; no clear D gene. The germline V and J ends were trimmed by 5 bases and 2 bases, with 10 bases remaining between them. CDR1 is SGHAT and CDR2 is FQDESV in the germline V gene (reference sequence). The CDR3 length is 13 residues. The whole variable domain, filled in from reference TRBV11-1 and TRBJ2-7, reads EAEVAQSPRYKITEKSQAVAFWCDPISGHATLYWYRQILGQGPELLVQFQDESVVDDSQLPKDRFSAERLKGVDSTLKIQPAELGDSAMYLCASSIGPTYEQYFGPGTRLTVT.

Worth noting for this clone: At the DNA level, this CDR3 is encoded by other sequences in the same sample as well. V gene TRBV4-3 combines with J gene TRBJ1-1, with 8 bases identical to TRBD1. The trim removed 9 bases at V and 6 bases at J, leaving 18 bases unmatched. The length of the CDR3 is 16 residues. Looked up from germline, CDR1 is LGHNA and CDR2 is YSLEER. The CDR3 coding sequence is TGCGCCAGTAGCGGCAGGGGGCAGGAGAGGCGCCCTGAAGCTTTCTTT. It yields the protein CASSGRGQERRPEAFF.

This clone was counted a single time. The chain couples TRBV28 to TRBJ2-7, with D maybe TRBD2 (6 bases). This CDR3 comprises 14 residues. Trimming took 3 bases from V and 5 from J, leaving 14 bases between them. The germline gives CDR1 MDHEN, CDR2 SYDVKM. The CDR3 sequence is CASSFLLAANEQYF. CDR3 coding DNA: TGTGCCAGCAGTTTCTTACTAGCTGCCAACGAGCAGTACTTC.

About this clone itself: An end of the junction does not agree with germline; a read error may underlie this. The genes are TRBV7-7 and TRBJ2-3; the D is unclear. This CDR3 is 13 amino acids long. Looked up from germline, CDR1 is SSHAT and CDR2 is FNYEAQ (reference sequence). Written as DNA, the CDR3 is TGTGCTAGCAGCTTATGGGACACAGATACGCAGTATTTT. Its translation is CASSLWDTDTQYF.

The chain joins TRBV7-8 to TRBJ2-2; 7 bases are a match to TRBD2. The V gene end was trimmed by 5 bases and the J gene end by 1 base; junction bases not matched to a gene: 7. Germline CDR1 and CDR2: SGHVS and FQNEAQ. The CDR3 runs 16 residues. The CDR3 DNA follows: TGTGCCAGCAGCCTGTTGGGGGGGTGGAACACCGGGGAGCTGTTTTTT. This codes for CASSLLGGWNTGELFF.

V usage is TRBV28 and J usage is TRBJ2-1, with D possibly called TRBD1 or TRBD2 (5 bases each). V lost 5 bases and J 8 bases, leaving 16 bases between the germline ends. CDR3 length: 14 residues. Germline CDR1 reads MDHEN; CDR2 reads SYDVKM. As DNA, the CDR3 is TGTGCCAGCAGTCTCAGAGGGGTTGGACATGAGCAGTTCTTC. Its translation: CASSLRGVGHEQFF.

The rearrangement links TRBV27 to TRBJ2-7; tentatively, D is TRBD2 (6 bases). Trimming removed 5 bases from V and 4 bases from J, with 12 bases in between. The CDR3 loop spans 13 amino acids. Germline CDR1 and CDR2: MNHEY and SMNVEV (reference sequence). CDR3 nucleotides: TGTGCCAGCAGTCGGAGCGGGTTTTACGAGCAGTACTTC. Translating gives CASSRSGFYEQYF.

This rearrangement joins TRBV28 to TRBJ2-2, with no clear D. The CDR3 is 11 residues long. Trimming cost V 6 bases and J 7 bases, with 6 bases left between them. CDR1 is MDHEN, CDR2 SYDVKM, per germline. This CDR3 is CASRSDGELFF. The DNA of the CDR3 is TGTGCCAGCAGATCCGACGGGGAGCTGTTTTTT.

The gene calls are TRBV6-5 and TRBJ2-5; 11 bases are shared with TRBD2. The CDR3 has 13 amino acids. CDR1 and CDR2 from the germline V gene are MNHEY and SVGAGI. J was trimmed by 9 bases and V by 4 bases; bases with no gene match: 4. The DNA for the CDR3 is TGTGCCAGCAGTTTTAGCGGGAGGGGGCCCCAGTACTTC. Its translation: CASSFSGRGPQYF.

This sequence joins TRBV29-1 and TRBJ2-5; tentatively, D is TRBD2 (6 bases). Gene TRBJ2-7 matches the end of the DNA better, so the J call may be wrong. Germline V gene lookup returns CDR1 SQVTM and CDR2 ANQGSEA. This CDR3 is built from 12 residues. CDR3 residues: CSVVVAEHEQYF. CDR3 bases: TGCAGCGTTGTAGTAGCGGAGCACGAGCAGTACTTC.

This clone was found once. The genes are TRBV7-2 and TRBJ2-1; 8 nucleotides line up with TRBD2. This CDR3 has 17 residues. V was clipped by 6 bases and J by 5 bases; unmatched bases: 15. CDR1 SGHTA and CDR2 FQGNSA come from the germline V gene. DNA of the CDR3: TGTGCCAGCAGGAGGATCGTAGCGGGAAGGGGCCACAATGAGCAGTTCTTC. This translates into CASRRIVAGRGHNEQFF.

This chain links TRBV27 with TRBJ1-4; D possibly corresponds to TRBD1 (6 bases). Germline lookup yields CDR1 MNHEY and CDR2 SMNVEV (reference sequence). The CDR3 loop spans 15 amino acids. The germline V and J ends were trimmed by 6 bases and 8 bases, with 19 bases remaining between them. This CDR3 is CASSPGTTVTEKLFF. In nucleotides, the CDR3 is TGTGCCAGCAGCCCCGGGACAACGGTTACCGAAAAACTGTTTTTT.

The rearrangement uses TRBV25-1 and TRBJ2-7, with D possibly TRBD2 on 7 matching bases. Trimming removed 9 bases at V and 0 bases at J, with 15 bases between. Germline CDR1 is MGHDK and CDR2 is SYGVNS. The CDR3 covers 14 residues. The CDR3 DNA reads TGTGCCAGGGGGGGGGCATGCGACTCCTACGAGCAGTACTTC. This gives the protein CARGGACDSYEQYF.

The genes are TRBV11-3 and TRBJ2-2; possibly TRBD1 for D (6 bases). Looked up from germline, CDR1 is SGHNT and CDR2 is YENEEA. Between the trimmed V and J ends, which lost 5 bases and 5 bases, there was a span of 12 bases. This CDR3 spans 14 amino acids. CDR3 region: CASSPGTSTGELFF. CDR3 nucleotide sequence: TGTGCCAGCAGCCCCGGGACATCAACCGGGGAGCTGTTTTTT.